The 3 T cell receptor beta chains given below trace back to one sample, sequenced in a study of shared clonotypes between healthy human individuals. Assay used: immunoSEQ multiplex PCR; TCRdb lists only in-frame clones, some missing. The table has fewer than 1.6 million clones, just under 99% seen once. Sample: naive CD4+ T cells sorted from blood. Subset defined: CD45RA+ positively selected. The receptors shown here come from a man aged 25-45 years in good health.

The chain carries TRBV5-4 and TRBJ2-7; D possibly corresponds to TRBD2 (6 bases). The V gene's germline CDR1 is SGHNT and CDR2 YYREEE (reference sequence). Trimming removed 2 bases at V and 0 bases at J, with 12 bases between. This CDR3 spans 15 amino acids. CDR3 residues: CASSFPSALSYEQYF. CDR3 DNA: TGTGCCAGCAGCTTTCCTAGCGCTCTCTCCTACGAGCAGTACTTC. The complete variable domain, with remaining parts taken from reference TRBV5-4 and TRBJ2-7, reads ETGVTQSPTHLIKTRGQQVTLRCSSQSGHNTVSWYQQALGQGPQFIFQYYREEENGRGNFPPRFSGLQFPNYSSELNVNALELDDSALYLCASSFPSALSYEQYFGPGTRLTVT.

The V and J genes are TRBV27 and TRBJ2-7, with 8 nucleotides matching TRBD1. CDR3 length: 13 amino acids. Germline lookup yields CDR1 MNHEY and CDR2 SMNVEV (reference sequence). The ends lost 4 bases at V and 6 bases at J; junction bases unmatched: 5. In DNA form, the CDR3 reads TGTGCCAGCAGTTCTCGGACAGGGTCCGAGCAGTACTTC. It specifies CASSSRTGSEQYF.

Details on this clone: The sample contains more than one DNA sequence encoding this CDR3. This chain links TRBV18 with TRBJ2-1; 9 bases match TRBD2. The CDR3 totals 16 residues. J was trimmed by 5 bases and V by 1 base; bases with no gene match: 6. Per the germline V gene, CDR1 is KGHSH and CDR2 is LQKENI. The CDR3 sequence: CASSPRVTSGNNEQFF. CDR3 coding DNA: TGTGCCAGCTCACCACGAGTGACTAGCGGAAACAATGAGCAGTTCTTC.